This TCR beta chain was sequenced during a study of OX40 agonist ivuxolimab in advanced cancers. With respect to this clone: Antigen specificity is unknown.

Method: immunoSEQ multiplex PCR; TCRdb's copy keeps in-frame clones and lacks some. This sample has 40,000 to 60,000 clones; roughly 80% occur once, and the top ten carry just over 3%. Overall study findings and caveats: Among T cells, CD8+ cells averaged more expanded clones than CD4+ cells. The study observed clonal expansion of CD4+ and CD8+ blood T cells by week 6 at 0.1 to 3.0 mg/kg.

The CDR3 is 14 amino acids. Germline CDR1 reads SGHTA; CDR2 reads FQGNSA. The V gene end was trimmed by 5 bases and the J gene end by 0 bases; junction bases not matched to a gene: 3. This receptor was obtained from an adult with an advanced solid tumor such as melanoma, head and neck, liver or kidney cancer. The gene calls are TRBV7-2 and TRBJ1-1; 7 bases are a match to TRBD1. This specimen was CD4+ or CD8+ T cells sorted from blood, taken in a trial of the OX40 agonist ivuxolimab. CDR3 protein: CASSPDRVNTEAFF. CDR3 nucleotide sequence: TGTGCCAGCAGCCCCGACAGGGTGAACACTGAAGCTTTCTTT.